Included here is one T cell receptor (beta chain) sequence, with context. What it recognizes is unknown. The sample originates from a study of post-analysis software for immune sequencing data. The overall study: Recorded subtypes: relapsing-remitting, secondary progressive, progressive-relapsing; some patients unannotated.

Findings of the study overall: Several TRBV segments (TRBV5-6, TRBV5-1 and TRBV20-1 among them) occurred more frequently in patients than in controls. Those with multiple sclerosis, the patient group, showed significantly lower normalized Chao1 diversity than controls. Same-batch samples co-clustered strongly by F measure.

The CDR3 runs 16 residues. Germline CDR1 reads LNHNV; CDR2 reads YYDKDF (reference sequence). With 5 bases clipped from V and 3 bases from J, the junction kept 5 bases outside the gene matches. Included in the TCR beta cDNA libraries were unique molecular identifiers. cDNA molecules numbering around 450,000 came from roughly 1 to 10 million T cells. TCRdb itself ran the PCR reads through MiXCR, one entry per CDR3 protein. The sample lists around 440,000 distinct CDR3 sequences; 40% to 55% were seen once. Sequenced material: blood. The chain couples TRBV15 to TRBJ2-1; 12 bases align to TRBD2. This sequence was found in a girl under 18 with multiple sclerosis. The CDR3 bases are TGTGCCACCAGCGCCAGACTAGCGGGGGACTACAATGAGCAGTTCTTC. This codes for CATSARLAGDYNEQFF. Full variable domain (rest looked up from reference TRBV15 and TRBJ2-1): DAMVIQNPRYQVTQFGKPVTLSCSQTLNHNVMYWYQQKSSQAPKLLFHYYDKDFNNEADTPDNFQSRRPNTSFCFLDIRSPGLGDTAMYLCATSARLAGDYNEQFFGPGTRLTVL.